Sequencing of this TCR beta chain was carried out in a study of T cells in women clearing cervical HPV infection. Average input was around 1,200 ng genomic DNA for immunoSEQ TCR beta CDR3 amplification. The method was immunoSEQ multiplex PCR; TCRdb's version includes in-frame clones alone and lacks a portion of them. The sample has roughly 20,000 clones; the top ten hold roughly 5.4%. The sequenced sample consisted of blood buffy coat. This clonotype was sampled from a woman between 18 and 70 years old with a cervical HPV16 infection that either progressed to CIN3+ or cleared (not recorded which).

The CDR3 bases that were read are TGTGCCAGCAGCAGTTGGGCAGCTAGCACAGATACG. Its protein is CASSSWAASTDT. In full, the CDR3 is CASSSWAASTDTQYF. The V and J genes are TRBV7-3 and TRBJ2-3; no definite D call. The CDR3 extends 3 residues past the end of the read, so its final part is completed from the germline J gene. The CDR3 spans 15 residues. With 5 bases removed from V and 0 bases from J, the gap between germline ends came to 12 bases. Germline loops: CDR1 SGHTA, CDR2 FQGTGA.